The clone carrying this T cell receptor (beta chain) occurred a few times. V shed 1 base and J shed 7 bases, with 16 bases lying between them. The CDR3 is made up of 15 amino acids. Germline loops: CDR1 LNHNV, CDR2 YYDKDF (reference sequence). These data are taken from a study of blood T cell repertoires in COVID-19. Study-level background: Samples of COVID-19 (acute and convalescent) were obtained from the United States, Italy and Spain. T cells, B-cell-depleted T cells, or PBMCs provided the cDNA or gDNA that served as material.

In the authors' methods: Amplification of reference gene primers provided the estimated nucleated cell counts. Using immunoSEQ multiplex PCR, the repertoire was profiled, and TCRdb retains in-frame clones only, with some absent. V, J and clone size are those of that table, while D and trimming were read from the DNA. The sample has about 180,000 clones; roughly 88% are singletons. Sample: peripheral blood. This clonotype was obtained from a man aged 55-75 years with acute or convalescent COVID-19. The chain combines TRBV15 with TRBJ2-5; maybe TRBD2 (7 bases). Here the CDR3 reads CATSRVAGAGGTQYF. The CDR3 region has the DNA TGTGCCACCAGCAGAGTGGCGGGGGCTGGTGGGACCCAGTACTTC.